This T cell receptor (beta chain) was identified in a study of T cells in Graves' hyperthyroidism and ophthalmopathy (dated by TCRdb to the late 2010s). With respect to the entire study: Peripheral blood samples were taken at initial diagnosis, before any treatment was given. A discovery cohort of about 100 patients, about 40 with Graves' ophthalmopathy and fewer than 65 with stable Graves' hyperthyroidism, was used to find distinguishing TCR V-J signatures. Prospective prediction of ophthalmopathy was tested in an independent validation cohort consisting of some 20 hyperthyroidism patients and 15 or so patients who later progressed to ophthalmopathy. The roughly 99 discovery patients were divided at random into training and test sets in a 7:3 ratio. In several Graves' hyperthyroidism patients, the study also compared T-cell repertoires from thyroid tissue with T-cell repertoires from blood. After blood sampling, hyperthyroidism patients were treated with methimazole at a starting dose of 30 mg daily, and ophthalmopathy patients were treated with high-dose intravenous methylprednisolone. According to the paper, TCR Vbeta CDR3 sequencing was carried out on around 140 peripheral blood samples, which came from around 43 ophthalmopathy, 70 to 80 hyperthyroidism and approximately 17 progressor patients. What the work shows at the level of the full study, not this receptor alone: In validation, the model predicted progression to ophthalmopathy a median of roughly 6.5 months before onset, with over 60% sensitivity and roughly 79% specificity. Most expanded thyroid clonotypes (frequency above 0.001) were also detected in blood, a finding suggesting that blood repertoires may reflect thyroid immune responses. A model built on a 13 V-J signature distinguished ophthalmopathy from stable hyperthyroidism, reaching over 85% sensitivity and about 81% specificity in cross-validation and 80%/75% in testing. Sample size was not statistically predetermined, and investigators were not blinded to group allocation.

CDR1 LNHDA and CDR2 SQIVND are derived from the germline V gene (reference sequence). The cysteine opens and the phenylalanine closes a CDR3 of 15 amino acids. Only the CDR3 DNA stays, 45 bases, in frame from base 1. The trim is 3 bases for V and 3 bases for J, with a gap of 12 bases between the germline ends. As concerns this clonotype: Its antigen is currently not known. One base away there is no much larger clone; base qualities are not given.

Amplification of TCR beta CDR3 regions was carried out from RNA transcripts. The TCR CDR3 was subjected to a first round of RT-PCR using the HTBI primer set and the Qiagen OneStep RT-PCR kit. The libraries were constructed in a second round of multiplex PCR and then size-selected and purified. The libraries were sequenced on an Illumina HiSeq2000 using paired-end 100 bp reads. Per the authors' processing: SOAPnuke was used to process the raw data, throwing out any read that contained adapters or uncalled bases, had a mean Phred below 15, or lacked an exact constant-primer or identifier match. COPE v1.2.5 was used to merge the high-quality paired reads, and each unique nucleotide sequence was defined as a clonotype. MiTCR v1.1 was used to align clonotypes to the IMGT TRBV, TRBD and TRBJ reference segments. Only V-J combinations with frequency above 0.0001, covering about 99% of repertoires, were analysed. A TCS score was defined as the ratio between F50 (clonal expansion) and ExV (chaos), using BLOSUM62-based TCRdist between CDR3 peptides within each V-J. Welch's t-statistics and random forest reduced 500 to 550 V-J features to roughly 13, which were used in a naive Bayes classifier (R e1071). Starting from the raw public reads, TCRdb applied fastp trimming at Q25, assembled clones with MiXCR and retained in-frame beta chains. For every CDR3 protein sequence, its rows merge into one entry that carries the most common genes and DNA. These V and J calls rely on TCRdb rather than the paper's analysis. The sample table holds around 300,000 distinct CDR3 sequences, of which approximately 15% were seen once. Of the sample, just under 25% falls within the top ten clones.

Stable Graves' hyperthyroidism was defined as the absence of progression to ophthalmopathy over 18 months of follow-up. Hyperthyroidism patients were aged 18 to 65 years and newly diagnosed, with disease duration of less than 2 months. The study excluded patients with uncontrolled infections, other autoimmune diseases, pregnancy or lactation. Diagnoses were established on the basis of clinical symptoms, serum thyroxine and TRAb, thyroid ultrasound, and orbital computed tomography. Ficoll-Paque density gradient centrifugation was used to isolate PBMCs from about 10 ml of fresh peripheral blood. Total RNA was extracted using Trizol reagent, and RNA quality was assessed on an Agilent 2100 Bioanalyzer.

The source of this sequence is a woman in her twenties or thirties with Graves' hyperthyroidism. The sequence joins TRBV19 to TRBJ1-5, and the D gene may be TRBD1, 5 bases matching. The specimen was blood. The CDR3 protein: CASSMVQGVNQPQHF. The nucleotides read TGTGCCAGTAGTATGGTTCAGGGCGTCAATCAGCCCCAGCATTTT.